The entry that follows covers one T cell receptor beta chain sequence. The data were produced by immunoSEQ multiplex PCR, yet TCRdb's version contains in-frame clones alone and is incomplete. The sample yields about 160,000 clones, approximately 88% seen once. The entry originates in a study of blood T cell repertoires in COVID-19. This CDR3 is built from 15 residues. Looked up from germline, CDR1 is MGHRA and CDR2 is YSYEKL. With 3 bases clipped from V and 8 bases from J, the junction kept 6 bases outside the gene matches. This clonotype was obtained from a man aged 70 or older with acute or convalescent COVID-19. The chain carries TRBV4-1 and TRBJ2-1; TRBD1 aligns across 11 bases. Specimen: peripheral blood. CDR3 bases: TGCGCCAGCAGCCATCACGGACAGGGGGCAGATGAGCAGTTCTTC. Protein product: CASSHHGQGADEQFF.